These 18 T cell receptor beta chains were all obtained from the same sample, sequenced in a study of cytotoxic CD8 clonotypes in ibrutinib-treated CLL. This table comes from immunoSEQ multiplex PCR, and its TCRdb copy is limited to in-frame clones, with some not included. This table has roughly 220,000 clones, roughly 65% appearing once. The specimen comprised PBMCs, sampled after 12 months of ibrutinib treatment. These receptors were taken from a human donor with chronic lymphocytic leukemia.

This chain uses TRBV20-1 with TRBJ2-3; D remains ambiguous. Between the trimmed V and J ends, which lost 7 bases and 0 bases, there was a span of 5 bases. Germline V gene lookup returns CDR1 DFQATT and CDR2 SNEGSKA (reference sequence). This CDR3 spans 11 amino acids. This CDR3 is CSGRSTDTQYF. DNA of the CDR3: TGCAGTGGGCGCAGCACAGATACGCAGTATTTT.

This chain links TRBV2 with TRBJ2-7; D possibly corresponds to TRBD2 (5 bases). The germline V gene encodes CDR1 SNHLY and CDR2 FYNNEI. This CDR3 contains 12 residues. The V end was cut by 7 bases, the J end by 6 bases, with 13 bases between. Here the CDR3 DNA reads TGTGCCAGCATTCCGATTGAGGGCGAGCAGTACTTC. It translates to CASIPIEGEQYF.

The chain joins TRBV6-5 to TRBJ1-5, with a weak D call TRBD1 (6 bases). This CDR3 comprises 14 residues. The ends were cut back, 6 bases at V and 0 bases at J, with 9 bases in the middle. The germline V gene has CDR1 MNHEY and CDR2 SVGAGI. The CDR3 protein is CASREGGSNQPQHF. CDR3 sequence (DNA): TGTGCCAGCAGGGAAGGGGGTAGCAATCAGCCCCAGCATTTT.

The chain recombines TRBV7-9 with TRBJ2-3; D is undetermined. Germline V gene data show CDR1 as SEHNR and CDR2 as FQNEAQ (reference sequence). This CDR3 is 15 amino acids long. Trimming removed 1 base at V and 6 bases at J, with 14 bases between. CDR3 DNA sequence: TGTGCCAGCAGCTTAGACGGCGGACGGGCGGATACGCAGTATTTT. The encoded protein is CASSLDGGRADTQYF.

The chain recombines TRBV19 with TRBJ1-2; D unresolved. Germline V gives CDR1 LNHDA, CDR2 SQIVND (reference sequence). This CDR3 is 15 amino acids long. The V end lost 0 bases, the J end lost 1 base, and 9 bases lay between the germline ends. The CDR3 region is CASSIEGLINYGYTF. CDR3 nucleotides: TGTGCCAGTAGTATAGAAGGGCTAATTAACTATGGCTACACCTTC.

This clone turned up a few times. Written as DNA, the CDR3 is TGTGCCAGCTCACCAGCCGGCTCTTTGGATCAGCCCCAGCATTTT. As protein: CASSPAGSLDQPQHF. The chain couples TRBV18 to TRBJ1-5; D is uncertain. The V and J ends lost 2 bases and 5 bases respectively, with 13 bases between them. CDR1 and CDR2 (germline): KGHSH, LQKENI. The CDR3 totals 15 residues.

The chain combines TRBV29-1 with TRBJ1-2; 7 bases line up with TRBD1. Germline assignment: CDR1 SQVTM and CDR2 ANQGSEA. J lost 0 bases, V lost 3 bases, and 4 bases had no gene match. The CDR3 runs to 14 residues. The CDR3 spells CSVDRDSTNYGYTF. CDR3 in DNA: TGCAGCGTTGATCGGGACAGTACTAACTATGGCTACACCTTC. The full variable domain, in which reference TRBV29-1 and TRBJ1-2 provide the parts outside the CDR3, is SAVISQKPSRDICQRGTSLTIQCQVDSQVTMMFWYRQQPGQSLTLIATANQGSEATYESGFVIDKFPISRPNLTFSTLTVSNMSPEDSSIYLCSVDRDSTNYGYTFGSGTRLTVV.

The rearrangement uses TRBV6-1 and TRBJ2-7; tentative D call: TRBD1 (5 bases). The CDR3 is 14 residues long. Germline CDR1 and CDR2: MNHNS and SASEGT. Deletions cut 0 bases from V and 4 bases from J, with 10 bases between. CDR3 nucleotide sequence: TGTGCCAGCAGTGAAGCGCCAGGGTTATACGAGCAGTACTTC. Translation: CASSEAPGLYEQYF.

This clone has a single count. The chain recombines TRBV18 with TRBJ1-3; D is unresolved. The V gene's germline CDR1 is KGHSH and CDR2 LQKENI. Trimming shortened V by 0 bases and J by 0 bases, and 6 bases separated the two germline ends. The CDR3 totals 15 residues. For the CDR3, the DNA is TGTGCCAGCTCACCACCGTCGTCCTCTGGAAACACCATATATTTT. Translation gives CASSPPSSSGNTIYF. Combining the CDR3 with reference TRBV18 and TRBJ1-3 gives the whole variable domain NAGVMQNPRHLVRRRGQEARLRCSPMKGHSHVYWYRQLPEEGLKFMVYLQKENIIDESGMPKERFSAEFPKEGPSILRIQQVVRGDSAAYFCASSPPSSSGNTIYFGEGSWLTVV.

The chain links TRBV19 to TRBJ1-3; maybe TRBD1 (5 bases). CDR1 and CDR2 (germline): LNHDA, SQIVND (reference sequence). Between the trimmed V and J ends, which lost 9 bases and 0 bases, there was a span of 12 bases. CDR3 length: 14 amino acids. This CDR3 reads CASRDLSSGNTIYF. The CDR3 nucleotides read TGTGCCAGCCGGGACCTAAGCTCTGGAAACACCATATATTTT.

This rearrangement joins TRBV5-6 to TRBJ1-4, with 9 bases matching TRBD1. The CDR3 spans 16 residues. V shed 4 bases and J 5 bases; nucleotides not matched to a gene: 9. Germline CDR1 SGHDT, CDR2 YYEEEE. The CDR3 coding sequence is TGTGCCAGCAGCATTGCTGGACAGGGGACAAATGAAAAACTGTTTTTT. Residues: CASSIAGQGTNEKLFF.

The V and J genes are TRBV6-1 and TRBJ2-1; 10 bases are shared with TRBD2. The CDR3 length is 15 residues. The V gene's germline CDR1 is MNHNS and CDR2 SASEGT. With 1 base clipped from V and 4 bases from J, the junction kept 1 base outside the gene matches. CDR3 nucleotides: TGTGCCAGCAGTGAAGTACTAGCGGGATACAATGAGCAGTTCTTC. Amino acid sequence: CASSEVLAGYNEQFF.

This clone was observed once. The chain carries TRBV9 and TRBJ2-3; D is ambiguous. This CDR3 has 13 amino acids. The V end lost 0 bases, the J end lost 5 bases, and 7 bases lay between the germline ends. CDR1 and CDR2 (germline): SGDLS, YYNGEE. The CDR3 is CASSVAHGDTQYF. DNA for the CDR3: TGTGCCAGCAGCGTAGCCCATGGAGATACGCAGTATTTT. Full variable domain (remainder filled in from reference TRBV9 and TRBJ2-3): DSGVTQTPKHLITATGQRVTLRCSPRSGDLSVYWYQQSLDQGLQFLIQYYNGEERAKGNILERFSAQQFPDLHSELNLSSLELGDSALYFCASSVAHGDTQYFGPGTRLTVL.

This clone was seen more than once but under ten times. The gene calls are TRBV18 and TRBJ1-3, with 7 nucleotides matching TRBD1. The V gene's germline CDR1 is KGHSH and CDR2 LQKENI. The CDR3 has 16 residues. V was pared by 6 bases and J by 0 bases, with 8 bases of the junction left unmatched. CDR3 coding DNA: TGTGCCAGCTCTTCCACAGGGGCCTCCTCTGGAAACACCATATATTTT. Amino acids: CASSSTGASSGNTIYF.

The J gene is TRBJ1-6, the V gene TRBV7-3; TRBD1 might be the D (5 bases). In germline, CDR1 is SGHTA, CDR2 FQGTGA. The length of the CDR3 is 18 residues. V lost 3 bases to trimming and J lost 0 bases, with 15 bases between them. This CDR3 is CASSLRAGGVSYNSPLHF. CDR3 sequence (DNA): TGTGCCAGCAGCTTGCGGGCAGGAGGGGTCTCCTATAATTCACCCCTCCACTTT.

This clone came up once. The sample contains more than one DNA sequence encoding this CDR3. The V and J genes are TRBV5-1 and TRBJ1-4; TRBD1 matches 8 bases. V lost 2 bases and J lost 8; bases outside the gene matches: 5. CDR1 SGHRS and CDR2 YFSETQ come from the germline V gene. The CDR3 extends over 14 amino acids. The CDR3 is CASSLGQGREKLFF. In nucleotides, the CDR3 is TGCGCCAGCAGCTTAGGACAGGGACGAGAAAAACTGTTTTTT.

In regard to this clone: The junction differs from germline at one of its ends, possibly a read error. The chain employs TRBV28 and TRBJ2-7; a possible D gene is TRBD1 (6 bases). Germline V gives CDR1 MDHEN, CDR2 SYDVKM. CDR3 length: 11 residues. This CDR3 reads CASRIKRDTIF. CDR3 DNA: TGTGCCAGCAGGATCAAGAGGGACACAATATTC.

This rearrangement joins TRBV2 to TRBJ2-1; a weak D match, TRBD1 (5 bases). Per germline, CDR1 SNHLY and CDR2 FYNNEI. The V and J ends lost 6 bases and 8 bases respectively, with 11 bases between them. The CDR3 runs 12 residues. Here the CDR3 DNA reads TGTGCCAGCAGGGGTGGGGCCGATGAGCAGTTCTTC. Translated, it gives CASRGGADEQFF.